Listed below are T cell receptor beta chains from one sample, sequenced in a study of control samples from healthy donors and cancer patients. Libraries were prepared by immunoSEQ multiplex PCR; TCRdb keeps only in-frame clonotypes and omits some of them. The repertoire holds some 140,000 clones, with roughly 90% as singletons. The sequenced sample was blood. These receptors were collected from a man aged 30 to 45 in good health. CDR3s include the opening cysteine and the closing phenylalanine or tryptophan. Some rows have no size entry. The others give once, few or many, or a class for an expanded clone.

TRBJ1-1 TRBV3-1/TRBV3-2 once CASSQHMNTEAFF
TRBJ2-3 TRBV5-6 once CASSSEDRFSTDTQYF
TRBJ2-1 TRBV7-6 NA CASRATSGQLNEQFF
TRBJ1-1 TRBV7-2 NA CASSTIDRVQTRNTEAFF
TRBJ1-1 TRBV7-9 NA CASSLVGHGEAFF
TRBJ2-5 TRBV11-2 NA CASSFGLAGGPYRETQYF
TRBJ2-2 TRBV2 NA CASRDQTSGGTGELFF
TRBJ2-3 TRBV28 NA CASSVVGLGYLPDTQYF
TRBJ2-1 TRBV6-4 NA CASSDGGQGNNEQFF
TRBJ2-1 TRBV6-1 NA CASSEGFEQFF
TRBJ2-7 TRBV13 NA CASSLGRNEQYF
TRBJ1-1 TRBV2 NA CASEFERNTEAFF
TRBJ1-2 TRBV7-8 NA CASSPGQFYGYTF
TRBJ2-1 TRBV5-6 NA CASYGTGSYNEQFF
TRBJ2-7 TRBV7-9 NA CASSPSRVFSYEQYF
TRBJ1-3 TRBV6-1 few CASSQGKGASGNTIYF
TRBJ2-2 TRBV5-6 once CASSLAGLAGFTGELFF
TRBJ2-5 TRBV2 NA CASRRQQIQETQYF
TRBJ2-1 TRBV6-2/TRBV6-3 NA CASSYTESRVAGYNEQFF
TRBJ1-2 TRBV19 once CASSIGRTDGYTF
TRBJ2-7 TRBV11-2 NA CASSLGRGTDEQYF
TRBJ2-3 TRBV9 NA CASSVAEQRYTDTQYF
TRBJ2-3 TRBV20-1 NA CSASGNTQYF
TRBJ2-5 TRBV28 NA CASSGREEVETQYF
TRBJ2-3 TRBV28 NA CASSLVGLGTADTQYF
TRBJ2-6 TRBV7-3 NA CASSLLVPTSGANVLTF
TRBJ1-4 TRBV15 NA CATSRVSRASNEKLFF
TRBJ2-5 TRBV27 NA CASSLIGRDQETQYF